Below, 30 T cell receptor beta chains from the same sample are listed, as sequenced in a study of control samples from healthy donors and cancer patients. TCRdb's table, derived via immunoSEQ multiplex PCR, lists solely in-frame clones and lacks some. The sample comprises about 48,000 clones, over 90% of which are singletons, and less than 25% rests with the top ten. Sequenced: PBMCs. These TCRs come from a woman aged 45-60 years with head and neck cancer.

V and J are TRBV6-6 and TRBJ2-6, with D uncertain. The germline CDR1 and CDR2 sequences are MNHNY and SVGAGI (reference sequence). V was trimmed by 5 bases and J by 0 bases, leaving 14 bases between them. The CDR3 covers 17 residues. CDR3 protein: CASSPGSLSSGANVLTF. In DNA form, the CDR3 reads TGTGCCAGCAGTCCCGGTAGCCTAAGCTCTGGGGCCAACGTCCTGACTTTC.

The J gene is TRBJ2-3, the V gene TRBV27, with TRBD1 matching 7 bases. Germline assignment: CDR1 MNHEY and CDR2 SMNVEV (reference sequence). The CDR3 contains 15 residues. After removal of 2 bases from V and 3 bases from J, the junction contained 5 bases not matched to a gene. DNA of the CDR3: TGTGCCAGCAGTTTAGGGAACAGGGGAACAGATACGCAGTATTTT. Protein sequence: CASSLGNRGTDTQYF.

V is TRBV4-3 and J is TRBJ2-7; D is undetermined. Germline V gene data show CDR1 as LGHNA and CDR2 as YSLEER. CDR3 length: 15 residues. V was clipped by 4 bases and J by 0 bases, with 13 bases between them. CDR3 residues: CASSRTRGGSYEQYF. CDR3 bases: TGCGCCAGCAGCCGAACGCGTGGCGGCTCCTACGAGCAGTACTTC.

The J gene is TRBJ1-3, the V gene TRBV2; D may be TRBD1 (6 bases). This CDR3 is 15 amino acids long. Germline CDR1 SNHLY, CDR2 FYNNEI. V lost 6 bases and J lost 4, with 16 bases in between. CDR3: CASRTGRGGGNTIYF. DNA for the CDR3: TGTGCCAGCAGGACGGGGAGGGGGGGCGGAAACACCATATATTTT.

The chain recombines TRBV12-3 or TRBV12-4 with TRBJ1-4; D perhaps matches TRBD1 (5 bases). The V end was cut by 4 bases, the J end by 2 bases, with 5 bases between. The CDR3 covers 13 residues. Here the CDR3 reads CASSSGTNEKLFF. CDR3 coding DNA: TGTGCCAGCAGTTCAGGGACTAATGAAAAACTGTTTTTT.

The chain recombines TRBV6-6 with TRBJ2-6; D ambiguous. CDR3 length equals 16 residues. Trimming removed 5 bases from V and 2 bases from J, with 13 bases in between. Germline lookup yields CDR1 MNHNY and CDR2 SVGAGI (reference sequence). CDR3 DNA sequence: TGTGCCAGCAGTCTTCAATCCGGAGCTGGGGCCAACGTCCTGACTTTC. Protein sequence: CASSLQSGAGANVLTF.

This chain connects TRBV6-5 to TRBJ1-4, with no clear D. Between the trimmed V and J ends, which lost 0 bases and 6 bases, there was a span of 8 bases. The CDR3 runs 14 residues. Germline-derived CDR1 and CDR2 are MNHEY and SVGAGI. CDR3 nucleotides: TGTGCCAGCAGTTACTCGGCCCTCGATGAAAAACTGTTTTTT. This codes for CASSYSALDEKLFF.

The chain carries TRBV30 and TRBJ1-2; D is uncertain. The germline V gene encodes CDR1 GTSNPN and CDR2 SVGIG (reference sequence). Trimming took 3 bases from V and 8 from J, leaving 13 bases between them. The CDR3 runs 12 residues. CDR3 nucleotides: TGTGCCTGGAGGCCCACAGAGGGCGGCTACACCTTC. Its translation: CAWRPTEGGYTF.

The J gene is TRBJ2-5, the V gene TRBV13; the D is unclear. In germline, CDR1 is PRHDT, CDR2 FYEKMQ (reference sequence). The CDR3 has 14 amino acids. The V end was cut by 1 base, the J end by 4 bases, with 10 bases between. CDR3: CASSLEGSRETQYF. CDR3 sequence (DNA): TGTGCCAGCAGCTTAGAAGGTAGCAGAGAGACCCAGTACTTC.

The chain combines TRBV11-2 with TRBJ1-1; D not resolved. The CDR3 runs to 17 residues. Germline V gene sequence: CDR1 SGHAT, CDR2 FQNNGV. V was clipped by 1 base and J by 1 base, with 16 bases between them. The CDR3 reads CASSLGGFWGGNTEAFF. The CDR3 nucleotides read TGTGCCAGCAGCTTAGGGGGTTTCTGGGGTGGGAACACTGAAGCTTTCTTT.

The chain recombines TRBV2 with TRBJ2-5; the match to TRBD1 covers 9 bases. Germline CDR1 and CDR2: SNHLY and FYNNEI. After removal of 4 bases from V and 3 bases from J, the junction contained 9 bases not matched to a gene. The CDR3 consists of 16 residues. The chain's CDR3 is CASSVLFGQGKETQYF. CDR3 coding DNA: TGTGCCAGCAGTGTTCTTTTTGGACAGGGGAAAGAGACCCAGTACTTC.

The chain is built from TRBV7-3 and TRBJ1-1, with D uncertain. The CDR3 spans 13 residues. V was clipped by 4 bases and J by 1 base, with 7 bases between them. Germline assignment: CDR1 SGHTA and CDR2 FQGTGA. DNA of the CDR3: TGTGCCAGCAGCTCCTACCCGAACACTGAAGCTTTCTTT. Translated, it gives CASSSYPNTEAFF.

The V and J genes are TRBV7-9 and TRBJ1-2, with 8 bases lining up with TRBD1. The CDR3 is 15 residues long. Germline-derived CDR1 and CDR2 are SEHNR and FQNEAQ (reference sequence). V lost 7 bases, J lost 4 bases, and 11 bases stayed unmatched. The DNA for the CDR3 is TGTGCCAGCAAGGAGGGGCAGGGGGCTGTCTATGGCTACACCTTC. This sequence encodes CASKEGQGAVYGYTF. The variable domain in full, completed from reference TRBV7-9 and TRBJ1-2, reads DTGVSQNPRHKITKRGQNVTFRCDPISEHNRLYWYRQTLGQGPEFLTYFQNEAQLEKSRLLSDRFSAERPKGSFSTLEIQRTEQGDSAMYLCASKEGQGAVYGYTFGSGTRLTVV.

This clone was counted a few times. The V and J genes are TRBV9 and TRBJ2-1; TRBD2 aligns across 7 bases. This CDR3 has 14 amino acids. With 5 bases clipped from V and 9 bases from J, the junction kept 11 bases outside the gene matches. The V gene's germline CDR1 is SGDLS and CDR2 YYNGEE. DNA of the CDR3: TGTGCCAGCAGGGCAACCGACGGGGGGAGTGAGCAGTTCTTC. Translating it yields CASRATDGGSEQFF.

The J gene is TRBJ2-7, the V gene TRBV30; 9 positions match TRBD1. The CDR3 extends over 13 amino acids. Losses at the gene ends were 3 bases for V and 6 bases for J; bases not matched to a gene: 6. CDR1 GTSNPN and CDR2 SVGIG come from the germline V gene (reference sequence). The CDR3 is CAWRDRQGGEQYF. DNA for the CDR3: TGTGCCTGGAGGGACCGACAGGGGGGCGAGCAGTACTTC.

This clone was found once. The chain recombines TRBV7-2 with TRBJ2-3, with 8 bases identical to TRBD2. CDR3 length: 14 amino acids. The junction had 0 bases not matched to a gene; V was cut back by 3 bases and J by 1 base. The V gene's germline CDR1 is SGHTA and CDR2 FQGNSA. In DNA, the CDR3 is TGTGCCAGCAGCTTTAGCGGGGGCACAGATACGCAGTATTTT. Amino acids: CASSFSGGTDTQYF. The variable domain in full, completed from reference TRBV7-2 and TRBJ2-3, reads GAGVSQSPSNKVTEKGKDVELRCDPISGHTALYWYRQSLGQGLEFLIYFQGNSAPDKSGLPSDRFSAERTGGSVSTLTIQRTQQEDSAVYLCASSFSGGTDTQYFGPGTRLTVL.

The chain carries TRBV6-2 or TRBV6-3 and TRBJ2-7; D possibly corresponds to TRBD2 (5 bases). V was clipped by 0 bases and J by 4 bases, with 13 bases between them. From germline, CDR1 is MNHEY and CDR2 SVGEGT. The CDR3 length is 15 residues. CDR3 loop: CASSYSISSRYEQYF. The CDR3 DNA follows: TGTGCCAGCAGTTACTCGATTTCTAGCCGTTACGAGCAGTACTTC.

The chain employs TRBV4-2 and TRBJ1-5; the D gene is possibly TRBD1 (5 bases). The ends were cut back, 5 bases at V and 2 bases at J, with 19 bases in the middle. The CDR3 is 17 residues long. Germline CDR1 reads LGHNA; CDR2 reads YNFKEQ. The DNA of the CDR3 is TGTGCCAGCAGCGAAACCAGTCGGCAGGGTGGCAATCAGCCCCAGCATTTT. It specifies CASSETSRQGGNQPQHF.

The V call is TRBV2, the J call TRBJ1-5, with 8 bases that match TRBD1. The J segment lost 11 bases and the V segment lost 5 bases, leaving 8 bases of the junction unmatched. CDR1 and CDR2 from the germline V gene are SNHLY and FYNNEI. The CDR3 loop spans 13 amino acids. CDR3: CASSPTGGETQHF. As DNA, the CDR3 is TGTGCCAGCAGTCCTACAGGGGGGGAGACCCAGCATTTT.

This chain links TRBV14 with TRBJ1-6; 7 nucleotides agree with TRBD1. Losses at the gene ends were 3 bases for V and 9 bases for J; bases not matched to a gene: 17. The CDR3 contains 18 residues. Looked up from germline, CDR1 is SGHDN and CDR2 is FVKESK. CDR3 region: CASSQKGQRVPEISPLHF. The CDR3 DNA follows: TGTGCCAGCAGCCAGAAGGGACAGCGGGTTCCGGAAATTTCACCCCTCCACTTT.

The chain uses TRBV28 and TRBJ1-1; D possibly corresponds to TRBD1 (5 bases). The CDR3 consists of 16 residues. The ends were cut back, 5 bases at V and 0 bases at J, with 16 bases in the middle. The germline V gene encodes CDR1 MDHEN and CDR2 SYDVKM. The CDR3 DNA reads TGTGCCAGCAGTGCTCCGGGACGGCAAATGAACACTGAAGCTTTCTTT. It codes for CASSAPGRQMNTEAFF.

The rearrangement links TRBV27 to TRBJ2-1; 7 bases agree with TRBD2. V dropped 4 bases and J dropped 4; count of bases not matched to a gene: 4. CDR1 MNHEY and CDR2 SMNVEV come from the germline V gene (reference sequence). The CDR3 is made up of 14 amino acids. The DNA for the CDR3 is TGTGCCAGCAGTTGGCTAGCGGAGTACAATGAGCAGTTCTTC. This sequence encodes CASSWLAEYNEQFF.

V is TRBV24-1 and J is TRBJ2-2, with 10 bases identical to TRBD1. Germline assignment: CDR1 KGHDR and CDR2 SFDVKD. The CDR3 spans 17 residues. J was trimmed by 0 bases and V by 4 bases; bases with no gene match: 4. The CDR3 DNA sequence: TGTGCCACCAGTGAACCTGGACAGGGGGCGAACACCGGGGAGCTGTTTTTT. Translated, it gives CATSEPGQGANTGELFF.

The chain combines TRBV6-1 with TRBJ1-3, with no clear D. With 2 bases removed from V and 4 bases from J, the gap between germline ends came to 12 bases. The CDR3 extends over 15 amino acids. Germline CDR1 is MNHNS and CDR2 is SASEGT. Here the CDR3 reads CASSEQEAEGNTIYF. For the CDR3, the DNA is TGTGCCAGCAGTGAACAGGAGGCAGAGGGAAACACCATATATTTT.

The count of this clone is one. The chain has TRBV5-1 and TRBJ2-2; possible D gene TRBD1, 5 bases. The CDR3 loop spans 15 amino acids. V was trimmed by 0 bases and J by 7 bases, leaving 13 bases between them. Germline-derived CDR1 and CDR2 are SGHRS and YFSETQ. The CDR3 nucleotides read TGCGCCAGCAGCTTGGCTGGGGCGAAGAACGGGGAGCTGTTTTTT. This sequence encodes CASSLAGAKNGELFF.

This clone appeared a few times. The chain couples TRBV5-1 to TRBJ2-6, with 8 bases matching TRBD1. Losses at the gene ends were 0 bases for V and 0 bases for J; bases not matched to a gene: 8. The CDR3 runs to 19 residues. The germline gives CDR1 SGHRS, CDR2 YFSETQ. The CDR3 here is CASSLASGQVGSGANVLTF. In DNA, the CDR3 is TGCGCCAGCAGCTTGGCTTCGGGACAGGTGGGCTCTGGGGCCAACGTCCTGACTTTC.

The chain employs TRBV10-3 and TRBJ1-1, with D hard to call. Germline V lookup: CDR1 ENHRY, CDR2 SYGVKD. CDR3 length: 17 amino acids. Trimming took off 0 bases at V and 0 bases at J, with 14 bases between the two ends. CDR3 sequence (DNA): TGTGCCATCAGTGAGTCGCTGGAGGGAAATATGAACACTGAAGCTTTCTTT. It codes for CAISESLEGNMNTEAFF.

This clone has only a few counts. CDR3: CASSQRGADTEAFF. The CDR3 DNA is TGCGCCAGCAGCCAGCGCGGGGCGGACACTGAAGCTTTCTTT. V and J are TRBV5-1 and TRBJ1-1, with TRBD1 as a possible D gene (5 bases). This CDR3 has 14 amino acids. The V gene's germline CDR1 is SGHRS and CDR2 YFSETQ. Trimming removed 4 bases from V and 3 bases from J, with 13 bases in between.

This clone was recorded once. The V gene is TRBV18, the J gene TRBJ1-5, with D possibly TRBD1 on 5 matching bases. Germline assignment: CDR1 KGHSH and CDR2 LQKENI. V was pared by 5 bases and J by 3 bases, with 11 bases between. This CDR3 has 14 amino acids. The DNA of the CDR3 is TGTGCCAGCTCATGGGGGAAGGACAATCAGCCCCAGCATTTT. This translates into CASSWGKDNQPQHF.

The CDR3 nucleotides read TGTGCCAGCAGTTGGACAGGGAATCAGCCCCAGCATTTT. It translates to CASSWTGNQPQHF. This chain connects TRBV6-2 or TRBV6-3 to TRBJ1-5, with 8 positions matching TRBD1. V lost 4 bases, J lost 4 bases, and 0 bases stayed unmatched. The germline CDR1 and CDR2 sequences are MNHEY and SVGEGT. The CDR3 is made up of 13 amino acids.